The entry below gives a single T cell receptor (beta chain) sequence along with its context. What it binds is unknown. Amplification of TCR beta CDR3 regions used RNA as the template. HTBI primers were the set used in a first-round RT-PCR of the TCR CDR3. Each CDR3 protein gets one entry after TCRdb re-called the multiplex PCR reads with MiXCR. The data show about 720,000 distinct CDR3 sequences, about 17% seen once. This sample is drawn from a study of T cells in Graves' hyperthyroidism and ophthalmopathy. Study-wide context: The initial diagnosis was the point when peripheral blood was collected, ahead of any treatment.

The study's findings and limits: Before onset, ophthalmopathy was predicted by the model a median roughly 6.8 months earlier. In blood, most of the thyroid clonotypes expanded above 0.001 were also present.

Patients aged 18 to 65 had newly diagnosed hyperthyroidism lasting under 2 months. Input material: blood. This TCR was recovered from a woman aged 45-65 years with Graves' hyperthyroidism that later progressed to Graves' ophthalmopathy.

CDR3: CSVVRGQETQYF. The CDR3 region has the DNA TGCAGCGTTGTGAGGGGGCAAGAGACCCAGTACTTC. This sequence joins TRBV29-1 and TRBJ2-5, with D perhaps matching TRBD1 (6 bases). Per the germline V gene, CDR1 is SQVTM and CDR2 is ANQGSEA. CDR3 length: 12 residues. V lost 4 bases and J 2 bases, leaving 8 bases between the germline ends.